The entry below gives a single T cell receptor (beta chain) sequence along with its context. The primer mix had 60 Vbeta and 13 Jbeta primers. Repertoires were generated with immunoSEQ multiplex PCR, while TCRdb's copy carries only in-frame clones and drops some. This sample has just over 150,000 clones, with around 88% found just once. The sample is drawn from a study of cytomegalovirus exposure and HLA in healthy donors. Trimming shortened V by 1 base and J by 10 bases, and 14 bases separated the two germline ends. The CDR3 contains 15 residues. Looked up from germline, CDR1 is SGHDN and CDR2 is FVKESK.

The rearrangement links TRBV14 to TRBJ1-6, with D perhaps TRBD1 (5 bases). The sequence was obtained from a woman aged 18-29 years in good health and CMV-seronegative. Sample: PBMCs. This CDR3 reads CASSQVSGMGSPLHF. The CDR3 coding sequence is TGTGCCAGCAGCCAAGTGTCAGGGATGGGATCACCCCTCCACTTT. The variable domain in full, completed from reference TRBV14 and TRBJ1-6, reads EAGVTQFPSHSVIEKGQTVTLRCDPISGHDNLYWYRRVMGKEIKFLLHFVKESKQDESGMPNNRFLAERTGGTYSTLKVQPAELEDSGVYFCASSQVSGMGSPLHFGNGTRLTVT.